Sequencing of this T cell receptor beta chain was carried out in a study of control samples from healthy donors and cancer patients. The CDR3 has 14 residues. CDR1 and CDR2 from the germline V gene are LGHDT and YNNKEL (reference sequence). V lost 2 bases and J 5 bases, leaving 12 bases between the germline ends. Assay used: immunoSEQ multiplex PCR; TCRdb lists only in-frame clones, some missing. The repertoire consists of 150,000 to 190,000 clones, with about 93% occurring once and the leading ten covering around 2.2%. The chain has TRBV3-1 (or the pseudogene TRBV3-2) and TRBJ2-5; no clear D gene. Specimen: blood. The sequence derives from a man between 45 and 60 years old in good health. CDR3: CASSQFAGSETQYF. The CDR3, as DNA: TGTGCCAGCAGCCAATTTGCTGGGTCGGAGACCCAGTACTTC.